Shown below are 8 T cell receptor beta chains from a single sample sequenced in a study of cytomegalovirus exposure and HLA in healthy donors (dated by TCRdb to about 2017). The library was prepared using the immunoSEQ multiplex PCR assay. TCRdb obtained this table from immuneACCESS and retained in-frame rearrangements with V and J assigned. These tables miss some clones; where compared with another copy, unresolved V genes account for less than half of the shortfall, and the remainder is unexplained. The sample has roughly 80,000 clones on record, around 92% of them singletons. The ten largest clones add up to approximately 0.69% of the sample. The sample taken for sequencing was PBMCs. The source of these receptors is a man between 18 and 29 years old in good health and CMV-seronegative.

J is TRBJ2-3 and V is TRBV18; 10 bases are shared with TRBD1. The ends lost 9 bases at V and 5 bases at J; junction bases unmatched: 5. The CDR3 is 13 amino acids. Germline CDR1 reads KGHSH; CDR2 reads LQKENI. The CDR3 nucleotides read TGTGCCAGTGAGACAGGGGGCGGAGATACGCAGTATTTT. Protein sequence: CASETGGGDTQYF.

The J gene is TRBJ1-1, the V gene TRBV5-1, with D unclear. This CDR3 is built from 13 residues. Trimming stripped 7 bases from V and 1 base from J, with 11 bases between. In germline, CDR1 is SGHRS, CDR2 YFSETQ. The CDR3 DNA is TGCGCCAGCGCCTACCAGGCGAACACTGAAGCTTTCTTT. This codes for CASAYQANTEAFF.

In this sample, this clone turned up once. The V call is TRBV6-5, the J call TRBJ2-4, with 7 bases aligning to TRBD1. The CDR3 is made up of 14 amino acids. V lost 5 bases and J lost 7; bases outside the gene matches: 8. Germline assignment: CDR1 MNHEY and CDR2 SVGAGI. The CDR3 coding sequence is TGTGCCAGCAGTCCCCCCGGGACAGCTAACATTCAGTACTTC. It translates to CASSPPGTANIQYF.

This clone is a singleton in its sample. The rearrangement links TRBV30 to TRBJ1-2; 7 bases align to TRBD1. Germline CDR1 GTSNPN, CDR2 SVGIG (reference sequence). CDR3 length: 16 residues. J was trimmed by 5 bases and V by 1 base; bases with no gene match: 13. CDR3 amino acids: CAWSAGTATFLYGYTF. CDR3 bases: TGTGCCTGGAGTGCCGGGACAGCCACCTTCTTGTATGGCTACACCTTC.

This CDR3 is CSVGAGEDEQFF. In DNA form, the CDR3 reads TGCAGCGTTGGCGCGGGAGAGGATGAGCAGTTCTTC. The V call is TRBV29-1, the J call TRBJ2-1, with 7 bases fitting TRBD2. The CDR3 consists of 12 residues. Losses at the gene ends were 4 bases for V and 8 bases for J; bases not matched to a gene: 5. CDR1 is SQVTM, CDR2 ANQGSEA, per germline.

The chain couples TRBV7-8 to TRBJ2-1, with TRBD2 as a possible D gene (5 bases). The CDR3 contains 14 residues. The V and J ends lost 4 bases and 5 bases respectively, with 12 bases between them. CDR1 is SGHVS, CDR2 FQNEAQ, per germline. The DNA for the CDR3 is TGTGCCAGCAGCTCATTAGGACTGAACAATGAGCAGTTCTTC. It encodes CASSSLGLNNEQFF. The full variable domain, rest sourced from reference TRBV7-8 and TRBJ2-1, is GAGVSQSPRYKVAKRGQDVALRCDPISGHVSLFWYQQALGQGPEFLTYFQNEAQLDKSGLPSDRFFAERPEGSVSTLKIQRTQQEDSAVYLCASSSLGLNNEQFFGPGTRLTVL.

The rearrangement uses TRBV5-6 and TRBJ1-1; a possible D gene is TRBD1 (6 bases). V was shortened by 2 bases and J by 7 bases, with 21 bases between the two germline ends. The CDR3 is made up of 16 amino acids. CDR1 is SGHDT and CDR2 is YYEEEE in the germline V gene. The CDR3, as DNA: TGTGCCAGCAGCTTCCGCTTGACCGGGACACGGAGTGAAGCTTTCTTT. Translated: CASSFRLTGTRSEAFF.

The rearrangement uses TRBV30 and TRBJ1-4; tentative D call: TRBD1 (6 bases). V was shortened by 5 bases and J by 8 bases, with 15 bases between the two germline ends. Germline CDR1 and CDR2: GTSNPN and SVGIG (reference sequence). There are 13 residues in the CDR3. The chain's CDR3 is CAWAGTNREKLFF. CDR3 in DNA: TGTGCCTGGGCCGGGACAAATAGGGAAAAACTGTTTTTT.